This T cell receptor beta chain appears in the sequencing data of a study of T cells in Graves' hyperthyroidism and ophthalmopathy. Overall study findings and caveats: Before onset, ophthalmopathy was predicted by the model a median around 6 months earlier.

Patients aged 18 to 65 with hyperthyroidism were newly diagnosed, with duration under 2 months. The CDR3 is made up of 16 amino acids. After removal of 3 bases from V and 3 bases from J, the junction contained 6 bases not matched to a gene. The germline V gene encodes CDR1 LGHNA and CDR2 YNFKEQ. Amplified TCR beta CDR3 regions derived from RNA transcripts. The TCR CDR3 first-round RT-PCR relied on the HTBI primer set. Using its own MiXCR run on the multiplex PCR reads, TCRdb lists one record per CDR3 protein. The data show under 350,000 distinct CDR3 sequences, with roughly 13% seen just once and roughly 7.9% held by the top ten. Points on this clonotype: The antigen is not known.

This clonotype was sampled from a woman between 40 and 50 years old with Graves' hyperthyroidism. The sample was blood. The rearrangement links TRBV4-2 to TRBJ2-7; 12 nucleotides line up with TRBD2. This CDR3 is CASSQAGTSGFYEQYF. The CDR3 bases are TGTGCCAGCAGCCAGGCCGGGACTAGCGGGTTCTACGAGCAGTACTTC.